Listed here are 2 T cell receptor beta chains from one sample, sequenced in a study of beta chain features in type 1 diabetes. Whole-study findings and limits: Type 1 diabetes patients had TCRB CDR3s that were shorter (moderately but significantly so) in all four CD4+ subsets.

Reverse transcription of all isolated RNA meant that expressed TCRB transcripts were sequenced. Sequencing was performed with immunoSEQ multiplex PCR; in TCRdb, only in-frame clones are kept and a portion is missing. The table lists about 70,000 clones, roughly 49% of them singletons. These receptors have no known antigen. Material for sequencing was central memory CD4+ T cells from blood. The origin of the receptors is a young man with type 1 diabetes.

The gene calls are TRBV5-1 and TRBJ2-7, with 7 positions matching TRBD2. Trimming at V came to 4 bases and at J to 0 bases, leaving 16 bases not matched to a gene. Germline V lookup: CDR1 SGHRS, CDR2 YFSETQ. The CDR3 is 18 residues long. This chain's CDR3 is CASSIGRRTSESSYEQYF. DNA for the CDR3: TGCGCCAGCAGCATTGGCCGACGGACTAGTGAAAGCTCCTACGAGCAGTACTTC.

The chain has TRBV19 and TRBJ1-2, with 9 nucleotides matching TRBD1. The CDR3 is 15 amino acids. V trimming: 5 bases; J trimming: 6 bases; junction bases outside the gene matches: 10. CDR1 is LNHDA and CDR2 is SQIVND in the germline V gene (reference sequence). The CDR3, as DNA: TGTGCCAGTAGTTCTCGGACAGGGGCGAGGAATGGCTACACCTTC. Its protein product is CASSSRTGARNGYTF.